The next 26 T cell receptor beta chains were all read from a single sample in a study of cytomegalovirus exposure and HLA in healthy donors. Use of 60 Vbeta and 13 Jbeta primers characterized the PCR. Sequencing was performed with immunoSEQ multiplex PCR; in TCRdb, only in-frame clones are kept and a portion is missing. The repertoire holds around 130,000 clones, with around 77% as singletons. The specimen sequenced was PBMCs. Receptor source: a woman aged 60-75 years in good health and CMV-seronegative.

CDR3 amino acids: CASSPGGTEAFF. The CDR3 coding sequence is TGTGCCAGCAGTCCAGGGGGCACTGAAGCTTTCTTT. This chain uses TRBV2 with TRBJ1-1, with TRBD1 matching 7 bases. With 5 bases clipped from V and 4 bases from J, the junction kept 1 base outside the gene matches. CDR1 is SNHLY, CDR2 FYNNEI, per germline. This CDR3 has 12 amino acids.

The chain recombines TRBV6-6 with TRBJ2-7, with 7 bases aligning to TRBD1. From germline, CDR1 is MNHNY and CDR2 SVGAGI (reference sequence). Losses at the gene ends were 6 bases for V and 3 bases for J; bases not matched to a gene: 8. CDR3 length: 14 residues. CDR3 sequence (DNA): TGTGCCAGCAGCCTACAGGGGACCTTCTACGAGCAGTACTTC. Its translation is CASSLQGTFYEQYF.

The chain links TRBV5-1 to TRBJ2-2; 7 bases match TRBD2. With 0 bases clipped from V and 0 bases from J, the junction kept 2 bases outside the gene matches. The CDR3 has 16 amino acids. Germline lookup yields CDR1 SGHRS and CDR2 YFSETQ. As DNA, the CDR3 is TGCGCCAGCAGCTTGGGCGGGGGATCGAACACCGGGGAGCTGTTTTTT. Translation: CASSLGGGSNTGELFF.

V usage is TRBV2 and J usage is TRBJ1-1, with TRBD1 matching 7 bases. Germline loops: CDR1 SNHLY, CDR2 FYNNEI. The CDR3 runs 16 residues. V was clipped by 3 bases and J by 11 bases; unmatched bases: 18. The CDR3 DNA follows: TGTGCCAGCAGTGATGGGCAGGGGGTTTATTCTGTTGGGGCTTTCTTT. Amino acid sequence: CASSDGQGVYSVGAFF.

This clone was detected only a few times. The chain carries TRBV2 and TRBJ1-4; 10 positions match TRBD1. The germline CDR1 and CDR2 sequences are SNHLY and FYNNEI. J gave up 0 bases and V 7 bases, and 5 bases lay outside the gene matches. This CDR3 contains 16 residues. CDR3 loop: CASIRDRGTTNEKLFF. CDR3 DNA sequence: TGTGCCAGCATTAGGGACAGGGGTACAACTAATGAAAAACTGTTTTTT.

This chain joins TRBV21-1 and TRBJ2-5; the tabulated D call, TRBD2, remains unverified against the DNA. TRBV21-1 is a pseudogene segment. CDR3 size: 17 residues. The CDR3, as DNA: TGTGCCAGCAGCATTTTCCGGGCGGGCGGCCACCAAGAGACCCAGTACTTC. This codes for CASSIFRAGGHQETQYF.

This clone was picked up a small number of times. This chain connects TRBV6-6 to TRBJ2-7; D may be TRBD1 (6 bases). Germline CDR1 reads MNHNY; CDR2 reads SVGAGI (reference sequence). With 6 bases removed from V and 3 bases from J, the gap between germline ends came to 18 bases. The CDR3 covers 15 residues. CDR3 protein: CASRRLAGDLYEQYF. CDR3 in DNA: TGTGCCAGCAGACGGCTGGCAGGGGATCTCTACGAGCAGTACTTC.

This chain connects TRBV5-1 to TRBJ1-2; 8 bases agree with TRBD1. The CDR3 runs 15 residues. V dropped 4 bases and J dropped 7; count of bases not matched to a gene: 12. Germline loops: CDR1 SGHRS, CDR2 YFSETQ. In DNA, the CDR3 is TGCGCCAGCAGCCACGGACAGGGCAGCGTTCTTGGCTACACCTTC. Protein sequence: CASSHGQGSVLGYTF.

The V call is TRBV5-5, the J call TRBJ2-7; D uncertain. The CDR3 extends over 14 amino acids. Trimming left V 1 base short and J 0 bases short, with 8 bases between. Germline V CDR1 and CDR2: SGHKS, YYEKEE (reference sequence). CDR3 protein: CASSLLGSSYEQYF. The CDR3 DNA is TGTGCCAGCAGCTTGTTGGGCAGCTCCTACGAGCAGTACTTC.

The chain joins TRBV28 to TRBJ1-5; TRBD1 is a possible D gene (6 bases). CDR1 is MDHEN and CDR2 is SYDVKM in the germline V gene. Trimming left V 4 bases short and J 2 bases short, with 15 bases between. The CDR3 has 16 residues. The CDR3 loop reads CASSSGRRGGNQPQHF. In nucleotides, the CDR3 is TGTGCCAGCAGTTCGGGCCGCAGGGGAGGCAATCAGCCCCAGCATTTT.

For this clone: The junction does not match germline at one end; this may be a read error. V is TRBV7-9 and J is TRBJ2-2; TRBD2 agrees at 10 bases. CDR3 length: 17 residues. Germline values: CDR1 SEHNR, CDR2 FQNEAQ (reference sequence). CDR3 coding DNA: TGTTCCAGCAGCTTACGTAGCGGGGGGCCGTCGGTCGGGGAGCTGTTTTTT. Translated: CSSSLRSGGPSVGELFF.

The CDR3 is CASSSRLAEGGYTQYF. The DNA of the CDR3 is TGTGCCAGCAGCTCAAGGCTAGCGGAGGGGGGGTATACGCAGTATTTT. This rearrangement joins TRBV5-4 to TRBJ2-3; D possibly corresponds to TRBD2 (7 bases). Germline assignment: CDR1 SGHNT and CDR2 YYREEE (reference sequence). The CDR3 sequence is 16 residues long. V was pared by 3 bases and J by 7 bases, with 21 bases between. The full variable domain, its missing parts supplied by reference TRBV5-4 and TRBJ2-3, is ETGVTQSPTHLIKTRGQQVTLRCSSQSGHNTVSWYQQALGQGPQFIFQYYREEENGRGNFPPRFSGLQFPNYSSELNVNALELDDSALYLCASSSRLAEGGYTQYFGPGTRLTVL.

Written as DNA, the CDR3 is TGTGCCAGCAGTACACCAGGGGCGTTAACGTACGAGCAGTACTTC. Its protein product is CASSTPGALTYEQYF. V is TRBV6-1 and J is TRBJ2-7; tentatively, D is TRBD1 (6 bases). There are 15 residues in the CDR3. V was clipped by 5 bases and J by 4 bases, with 18 bases between them. CDR1 MNHNS and CDR2 SASEGT come from the germline V gene.

The CDR3 sequence: CAGGRAKDEQFF. As DNA, the CDR3 is TGTGCCGGTGGGAGGGCCAAGGATGAGCAGTTCTTC. This rearrangement joins TRBV6-1 to TRBJ2-1, with TRBD2 matching 7 bases. The CDR3 is 12 amino acids. CDR1 and CDR2 (germline): MNHNS, SASEGT. With V trimmed by 11 bases and J by 8 bases, 9 bases remained unmatched.

The chain carries TRBV19 and TRBJ1-4, with TRBD1 matching over 9 bases. Germline V CDR1 and CDR2: LNHDA, SQIVND (reference sequence). Trimming removed 5 bases from V and 5 bases from J; junction bases left unmatched: 3. The CDR3 extends over 14 amino acids. DNA of the CDR3: TGTGCCAGTAGTCCCGGACAGGGGAATGAAAAACTGTTTTTT. Translation: CASSPGQGNEKLFF.

This chain links TRBV18 with TRBJ1-4; perhaps TRBD1 as D (5 bases). Germline V gene lookup returns CDR1 KGHSH and CDR2 LQKENI. The CDR3 spans 17 residues. V was clipped by 6 bases and J by 1 base, with 18 bases between them. This CDR3 reads CASSSGGTGGTNEKLFF. The CDR3 coding sequence is TGTGCCAGCTCCTCTGGAGGGACCGGAGGAACTAATGAAAAACTGTTTTTT.

The rearrangement links TRBV28 to TRBJ2-7, with 9 bases matching TRBD2. Trimming cost V 6 bases and J 5 bases; bases outside gene matches: 11. This CDR3 region has 15 residues. Germline CDR1 is MDHEN and CDR2 is SYDVKM. CDR3 residues: CASSSPSGTNHEQYF. The CDR3 DNA follows: TGTGCCAGCAGCTCCCCTAGCGGGACTAATCACGAGCAGTACTTC.

V and J are TRBV6-1 and TRBJ1-3; D is perhaps TRBD1 (6 bases). The length of the CDR3 is 17 residues. The germline V gene has CDR1 MNHNS and CDR2 SASEGT. V was trimmed by 3 bases and J by 4 bases, leaving 19 bases between them. The CDR3: CASSDHRDGFRGNTIYF. CDR3 DNA sequence: TGTGCCAGCAGTGACCACAGGGACGGTTTTAGAGGAAACACCATATATTTT.

This chain's CDR3 is CASSLGQDNPIQYF. The CDR3 nucleotides are TGTGCCAGCAGCCTGGGACAGGATAATCCCATTCAGTACTTC. The J gene is TRBJ2-4, the V gene TRBV5-4; the match to TRBD1 covers 8 bases. The germline CDR1 and CDR2 sequences are SGHNT and YYREEE (reference sequence). This CDR3 has 14 amino acids. The V segment lost 4 bases and the J segment 9 bases; nucleotides outside the gene matches: 9.

The chain recombines TRBV19 with TRBJ1-2; no definite D call. This CDR3 has 13 amino acids. In germline, CDR1 is LNHDA, CDR2 SQIVND (reference sequence). With 8 bases removed from V and 7 bases from J, the gap between germline ends came to 17 bases. The CDR3 spells CASAPLGYAGYTF. CDR3 coding DNA: TGTGCCAGTGCTCCCCTCGGGTATGCTGGCTACACCTTC.

This clone was observed once. The chain links TRBV2 to TRBJ1-4; a weak D match, TRBD1 (6 bases). This CDR3 comprises 15 residues. CDR1 and CDR2 (germline): SNHLY, FYNNEI. Trimming removed 6 bases from V and 0 bases from J, with 11 bases in between. The DNA for the CDR3 is TGTGCCAGCAGAAAGGGACAAACAACTAATGAAAAACTGTTTTTT. Amino acid sequence: CASRKGQTTNEKLFF. The full variable domain, with the rest looked up from reference TRBV2 and TRBJ1-4, is EPEVTQTPSHQVTQMGQEVILRCVPISNHLYFYWYRQILGQKVEFLVSFYNNEISEKSEIFDDQFSVERPDGSNFTLKIRSTKLEDSAMYFCASRKGQTTNEKLFFGSGTQLSVL.

The chain joins TRBV5-8 to TRBJ1-3, with 9 bases aligning to TRBD1. The CDR3 has 16 residues. The germline CDR1 and CDR2 sequences are SGHTS and YDEGEE. V gave up 4 bases and J gave up 0 bases; unmatched junction bases: 5. In DNA, the CDR3 is TGTGCCAGCAGCAGGGGACAGGGAAACTCTGGAAACACCATATATTTT. Protein sequence: CASSRGQGNSGNTIYF.

The chain has TRBV13 and TRBJ1-1; 7 bases are a match to TRBD1. With V trimmed by 5 bases and J by 4 bases, 10 bases remained unmatched. The CDR3 runs 15 residues. The germline gives CDR1 PRHDT, CDR2 FYEKMQ (reference sequence). The CDR3 is CASSVQGSLGTEAFF. CDR3 bases: TGTGCCAGCAGCGTACAGGGGTCCTTGGGCACTGAAGCTTTCTTT.

The count of this clone is one. J is TRBJ2-7 and V is TRBV7-9; D is ambiguous. The CDR3 has 14 amino acids. CDR1 is SEHNR and CDR2 is FQNEAQ in the germline V gene (reference sequence). With 3 bases removed from V and 2 bases from J, the gap between germline ends came to 11 bases. The CDR3 coding sequence is TGTGCCAGCAGCTTCACAGATTTCACCTACGAGCAGTACTTC. Protein product: CASSFTDFTYEQYF.

This clone was recorded only once. The chain couples TRBV28 to TRBJ2-3; D unresolved. CDR3 length equals 13 residues. The germline V gene has CDR1 MDHEN and CDR2 SYDVKM. The ends were cut back, 5 bases at V and 0 bases at J, with 6 bases in the middle. CDR3 DNA: TGTGCCAGCAGTGCTACTAGCACAGATACGCAGTATTTT. Translation: CASSATSTDTQYF.

This chain links TRBV7-2 with TRBJ2-5; possible D gene TRBD2, 6 bases. Per germline, CDR1 SGHTA and CDR2 FQGNSA. Trimming shortened V by 3 bases and J by 5 bases, and 10 bases separated the two germline ends. The CDR3 sequence is 13 residues long. Here the CDR3 reads CASSFGRLETQYF. The CDR3, as DNA: TGTGCCAGCAGCTTCGGGAGACTGGAGACCCAGTACTTC.